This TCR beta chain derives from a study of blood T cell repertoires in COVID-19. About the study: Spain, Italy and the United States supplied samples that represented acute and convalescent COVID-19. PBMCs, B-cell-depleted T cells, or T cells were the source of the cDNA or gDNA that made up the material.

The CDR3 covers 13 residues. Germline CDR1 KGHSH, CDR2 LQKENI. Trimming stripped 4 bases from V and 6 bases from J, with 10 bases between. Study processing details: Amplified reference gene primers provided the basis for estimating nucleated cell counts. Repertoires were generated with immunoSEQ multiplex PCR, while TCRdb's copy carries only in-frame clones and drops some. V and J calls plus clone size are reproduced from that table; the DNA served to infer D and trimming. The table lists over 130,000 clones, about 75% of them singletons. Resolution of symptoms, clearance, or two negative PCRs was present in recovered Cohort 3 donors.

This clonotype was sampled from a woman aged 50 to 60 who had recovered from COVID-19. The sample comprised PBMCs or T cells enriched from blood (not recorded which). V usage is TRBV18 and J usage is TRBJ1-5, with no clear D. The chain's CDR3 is CASSLSAGQPQHF. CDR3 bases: TGTGCCAGCTCACTCTCAGCGGGTCAGCCCCAGCATTTT.